This TCR beta chain was found in a study of blood T cell repertoires in COVID-19. Study context: COVID-19 samples, acute and convalescent, were from the United States, Italy and Spain.

The CDR3 totals 15 residues. The germline CDR1 and CDR2 sequences are MNHNS and SASEGT. Trimming cost V 2 bases and J 5 bases, with 16 bases left between them. The table came from immunoSEQ multiplex PCR; TCRdb's copy has only in-frame clones and leaves some out. The sample has roughly 93,000 clones; roughly 80% are singletons. V and J are TRBV6-1 and TRBJ2-7; maybe TRBD1 (6 bases). This receptor was identified in an elderly woman with acute or convalescent COVID-19. Input material: peripheral blood. CDR3 loop: CASSEFHGGRNEQYF. In nucleotides, the CDR3 is TGTGCCAGCAGTGAATTTCATGGGGGCAGGAACGAGCAGTACTTC.